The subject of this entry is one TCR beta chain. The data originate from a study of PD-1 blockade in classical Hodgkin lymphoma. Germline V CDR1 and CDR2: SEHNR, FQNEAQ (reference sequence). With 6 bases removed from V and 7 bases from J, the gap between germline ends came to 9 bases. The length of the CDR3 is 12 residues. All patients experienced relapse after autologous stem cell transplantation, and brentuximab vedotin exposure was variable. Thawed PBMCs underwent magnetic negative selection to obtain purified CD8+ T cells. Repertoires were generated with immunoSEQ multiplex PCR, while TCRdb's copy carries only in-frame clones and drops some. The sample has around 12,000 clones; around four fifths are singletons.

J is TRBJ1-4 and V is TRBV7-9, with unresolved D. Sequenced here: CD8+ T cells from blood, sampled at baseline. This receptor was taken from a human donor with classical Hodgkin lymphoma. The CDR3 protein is CASRASGEKLFF. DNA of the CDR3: TGTGCCAGCAGGGCGAGTGGTGAAAAACTGTTTTTT.